The clone carrying this T cell receptor beta chain was counted a few times. As yet, its antigen is unknown. The germline V gene has CDR1 SNHLY and CDR2 FYNNEI. V gave up 4 bases and J gave up 4 bases; unmatched junction bases: 7. This CDR3 is 14 amino acids long. This sample stems from a study of cytomegalovirus exposure and HLA in healthy donors. Overall study findings and caveats: It has been reported that TCR beta sequences accurately predicted the HLA-A and HLA-B alleles of most subjects.

Primers: 60 Vbeta forward and 13 Jbeta reverse. Here immunoSEQ multiplex PCR was the method, and the copy in TCRdb shows in-frame clones only, minus some. This table has 85,000 to 110,000 clones, around 60% appearing once. The receptor was derived from a woman between 45 and 60 years old in good health and CMV-seronegative. The sequenced sample was PBMCs. This sequence joins TRBV2 and TRBJ2-7, with 7 bases aligning to TRBD1. In DNA, the CDR3 is TGTGCCAGCAGTGTTCAGACAGGGAATTACGAGCAGTACTTC. The encoded protein is CASSVQTGNYEQYF.